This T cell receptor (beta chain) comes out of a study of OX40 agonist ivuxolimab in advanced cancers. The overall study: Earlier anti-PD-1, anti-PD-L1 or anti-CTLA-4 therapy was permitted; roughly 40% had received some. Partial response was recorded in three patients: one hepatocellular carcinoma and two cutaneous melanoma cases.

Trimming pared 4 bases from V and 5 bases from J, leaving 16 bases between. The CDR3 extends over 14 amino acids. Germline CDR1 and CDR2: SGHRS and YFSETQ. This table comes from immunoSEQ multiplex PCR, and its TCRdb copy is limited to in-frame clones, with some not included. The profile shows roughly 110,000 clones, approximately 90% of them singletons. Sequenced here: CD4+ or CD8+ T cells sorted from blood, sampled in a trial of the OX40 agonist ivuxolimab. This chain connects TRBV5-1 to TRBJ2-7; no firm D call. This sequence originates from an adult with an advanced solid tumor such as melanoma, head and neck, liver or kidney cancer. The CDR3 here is CASSRPAQLNEQYF. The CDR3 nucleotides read TGCGCCAGCAGCAGGCCGGCCCAACTGAACGAGCAGTACTTC. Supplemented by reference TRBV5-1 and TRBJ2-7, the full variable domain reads KAGVTQTPRYLIKTRGQQVTLSCSPISGHRSVSWYQQTPGQGLQFLFEYFSETQRNKGNFPGRFSGRQFSNSRSEMNVSTLELGDSALYLCASSRPAQLNEQYFGPGTRLTVT.